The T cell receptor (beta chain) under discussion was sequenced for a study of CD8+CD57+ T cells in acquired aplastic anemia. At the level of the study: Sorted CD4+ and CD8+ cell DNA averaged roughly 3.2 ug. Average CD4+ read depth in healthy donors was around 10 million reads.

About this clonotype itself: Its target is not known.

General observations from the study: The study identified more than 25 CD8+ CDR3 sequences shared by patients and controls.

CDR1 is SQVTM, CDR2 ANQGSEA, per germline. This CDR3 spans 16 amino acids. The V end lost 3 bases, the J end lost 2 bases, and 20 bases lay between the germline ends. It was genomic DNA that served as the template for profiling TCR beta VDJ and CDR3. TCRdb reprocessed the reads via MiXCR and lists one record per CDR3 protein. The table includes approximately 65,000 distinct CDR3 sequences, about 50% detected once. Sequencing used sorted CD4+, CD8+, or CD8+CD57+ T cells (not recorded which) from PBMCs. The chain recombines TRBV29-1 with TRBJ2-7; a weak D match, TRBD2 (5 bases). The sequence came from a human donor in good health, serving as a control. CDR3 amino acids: CSVEAGGSADAYEQYF. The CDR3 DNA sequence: TGCAGCGTTGAGGCCGGTGGGAGCGCCGATGCCTACGAGCAGTACTTC.